This T cell receptor beta chain came from a study of blood T cells in healthy people across ages. General study findings and limits: Using unsorted PBMCs precluded a conclusive naive versus antigen-experienced comparison. Donor CMV status was unknown, possibly confounding expanded clonotype changes.

As regards this clonotype: Its antigen is as yet unknown.

The V end was cut by 3 bases, the J end by 0 bases, with 13 bases between. Germline V gene data show CDR1 as GTSNPN and CDR2 as SVGIG (reference sequence). The CDR3 is 15 amino acids. A second PCR, run for roughly 6 to 11 cycles, used a sample-barcoded 5' primer plus a J-beta primer mix. Every single cDNA molecule received a tag from a template-switch adaptor with 12 random nucleotides. Via MiXCR, TCRdb re-called the 5' RACE reads, giving one row per CDR3 protein. Of more than 550,000 distinct CDR3 sequences listed, 22% are singletons. Donor samples were obtained from healthy Caucasian individuals from Russia, aged 6 to 90.

The specimen was blood. The receptor comes from a man aged 70-80 years in good health. The chain employs TRBV30 and TRBJ2-3; no clear D. The CDR3 loop reads CAWRLGQISTDTQYF. The CDR3, as DNA: TGTGCCTGGAGGTTGGGCCAAATAAGCACAGATACGCAGTATTTT.